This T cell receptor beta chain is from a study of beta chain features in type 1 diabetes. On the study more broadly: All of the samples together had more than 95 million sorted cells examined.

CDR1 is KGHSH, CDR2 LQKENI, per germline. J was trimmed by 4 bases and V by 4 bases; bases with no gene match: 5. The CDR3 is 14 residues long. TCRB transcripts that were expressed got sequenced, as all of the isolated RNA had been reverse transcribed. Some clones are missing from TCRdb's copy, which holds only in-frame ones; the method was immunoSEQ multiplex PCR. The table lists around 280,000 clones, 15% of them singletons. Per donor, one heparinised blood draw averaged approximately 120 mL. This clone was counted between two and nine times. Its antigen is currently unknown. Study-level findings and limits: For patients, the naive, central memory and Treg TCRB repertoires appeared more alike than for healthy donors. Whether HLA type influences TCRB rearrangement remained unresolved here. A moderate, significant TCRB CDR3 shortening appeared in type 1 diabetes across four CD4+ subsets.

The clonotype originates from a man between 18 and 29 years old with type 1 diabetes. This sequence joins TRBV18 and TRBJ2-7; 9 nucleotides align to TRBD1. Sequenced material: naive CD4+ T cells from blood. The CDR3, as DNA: TGTGCCAGCTCACTTAGGACAGGGGTGTACGAGCAGTACTTC. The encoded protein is CASSLRTGVYEQYF.